This passage covers 10 T cell receptor beta chains from one sample sequenced in a study of blood T cell repertoires in COVID-19. Sequenced by immunoSEQ multiplex PCR; TCRdb stores in-frame clones only, minus some. The repertoire holds approximately 200,000 clones, with more than 80% as singletons. Source material: PBMCs or T cells enriched from blood (not recorded which). These receptors originate from a man aged 35-49 years who had recovered from COVID-19.

This chain joins TRBV27 and TRBJ1-1, with TRBD1 identical over 10 bases. With V trimmed by 7 bases and J by 1 base, 9 bases remained unmatched. The germline V gene has CDR1 MNHEY and CDR2 SMNVEV (reference sequence). The CDR3 is 16 amino acids. The CDR3, as DNA: TGTGCCAGCACCACCCGGGACAGGGGCGCGAACACTGAAGCTTTCTTT. Its translation: CASTTRDRGANTEAFF.

The CDR3 reads CASSLGAGGTDTQYF. In DNA form, the CDR3 reads TGTGCCAGCAGCTTAGGAGCGGGAGGCACAGATACGCAGTATTTT. The chain has TRBV11-3 and TRBJ2-3, with 8 bases lining up with TRBD2. The CDR3 spans 15 residues. J was trimmed by 1 base and V by 1 base; bases with no gene match: 1. Germline V gene sequence: CDR1 SGHNT, CDR2 YENEEA.

V gene TRBV18 combines with J gene TRBJ1-4; 9 bases map to TRBD1. The V segment lost 2 bases and the J segment 8 bases; nucleotides outside the gene matches: 12. This CDR3 has 17 amino acids. CDR1 is KGHSH, CDR2 LQKENI, per germline. CDR3 sequence reads: CASSPFSGQGGREKLFF. For the CDR3, the DNA is TGTGCCAGCTCACCATTCTCGGGACAGGGAGGGAGAGAAAAACTGTTTTTT. Variable domain in full (rest from reference TRBV18 and TRBJ1-4): NAGVMQNPRHLVRRRGQEARLRCSPMKGHSHVYWYRQLPEEGLKFMVYLQKENIIDESGMPKERFSAEFPKEGPSILRIQQVVRGDSAAYFCASSPFSGQGGREKLFFGSGTQLSVL.

This rearrangement joins TRBV5-1 to TRBJ2-3; 8 nucleotides line up with TRBD2. V lost 7 bases, J lost 4 bases, and 11 bases stayed unmatched. This CDR3 spans 15 amino acids. The germline V gene encodes CDR1 SGHRS and CDR2 YFSETQ. The CDR3 nucleotides read TGCGCCAGCTCGGGTCGGCGGGGGGCGGCAGATACGCAGTATTTT. As protein: CASSGRRGAADTQYF.

This chain uses TRBV5-1 with TRBJ1-2; 11 nucleotides align to TRBD1. The germline V gene encodes CDR1 SGHRS and CDR2 YFSETQ. V lost 0 bases, J lost 7 bases, and 8 bases stayed unmatched. The CDR3 is made up of 16 amino acids. This CDR3 reads CASSLAGQGAYPGYTF. For the CDR3, the DNA is TGCGCCAGCAGCTTGGCAGGACAGGGGGCGTACCCTGGCTACACCTTC. Full variable domain (remainder filled in from reference TRBV5-1 and TRBJ1-2): KAGVTQTPRYLIKTRGQQVTLSCSPISGHRSVSWYQQTPGQGLQFLFEYFSETQRNKGNFPGRFSGRQFSNSRSEMNVSTLELGDSALYLCASSLAGQGAYPGYTFGSGTRLTVV.

The chain combines TRBV19 with TRBJ2-5, with 7 bases that match TRBD2. The CDR3 has 15 residues. Trimming took 1 base from V and 5 from J; bases not matched to a gene: 7. The germline V gene encodes CDR1 LNHDA and CDR2 SQIVND (reference sequence). The CDR3 bases are TGTGCCAGTAGTATAGTACCGGGGGGTAGGGAGACCCAGTACTTC. Amino acids: CASSIVPGGRETQYF.

The chain employs TRBV7-3 and TRBJ1-6, with TRBD1 identical over 10 bases. The CDR3 runs 14 residues. Unmatched junction bases numbered 1, after V lost 2 bases and J lost 9 bases. Germline V gives CDR1 SGHTA, CDR2 FQGTGA. The CDR3 bases are TGTGCCAGCAGCTTAGGACAGGGGGGTTCACCCCTCCACTTT. This codes for CASSLGQGGSPLHF.

The chain couples TRBV7-6 to TRBJ1-1; TRBD1 might be the D (5 bases). V was pared by 5 bases and J by 4 bases, with 26 bases between. Germline values: CDR1 SGHVS, CDR2 FNYEAQ. The CDR3 runs 18 residues. This chain's CDR3 is CASSPTRARGTGVTEAFF. The CDR3 region has the DNA TGTGCCAGCAGCCCGACTCGCGCACGAGGAACGGGGGTCACTGAAGCTTTCTTT. The complete variable domain, with remaining parts taken from reference TRBV7-6 and TRBJ1-1, reads GAGVSQSPRYKVTKRGQDVALRCDPISGHVSLYWYRQALGQGPEFLTYFNYEAQQDKSGLPNDRFSAERPEGSISTLTIQRTEQRDSAMYRCASSPTRARGTGVTEAFFGQGTRLTVV.

This chain connects TRBV11-2 to TRBJ2-3; 9 bases match TRBD2. The CDR3 extends over 15 amino acids. The germline gives CDR1 SGHAT, CDR2 FQNNGV. V was clipped by 5 bases and J by 4 bases; unmatched bases: 7. CDR3 loop: CASSRNSGGPDTQYF. CDR3 coding DNA: TGTGCCAGCAGCCGAAATAGCGGGGGTCCAGATACGCAGTATTTT.

The rearrangement uses TRBV18 and TRBJ2-6, with TRBD2 as a possible D gene (5 bases). The CDR3 spans 16 residues. Germline CDR1 is KGHSH and CDR2 is LQKENI. V lost 4 bases and J lost 4, with 14 bases in between. The CDR3 nucleotides are TGTGCCAGCTCACTAGTCGGGGATATGGGGGCCAACGTCCTGACTTTC. It specifies CASSLVGDMGANVLTF. The full variable domain, in which reference TRBV18 and TRBJ2-6 provide the parts outside the CDR3, is NAGVMQNPRHLVRRRGQEARLRCSPMKGHSHVYWYRQLPEEGLKFMVYLQKENIIDESGMPKERFSAEFPKEGPSILRIQQVVRGDSAAYFCASSLVGDMGANVLTFGAGSRLTVL.